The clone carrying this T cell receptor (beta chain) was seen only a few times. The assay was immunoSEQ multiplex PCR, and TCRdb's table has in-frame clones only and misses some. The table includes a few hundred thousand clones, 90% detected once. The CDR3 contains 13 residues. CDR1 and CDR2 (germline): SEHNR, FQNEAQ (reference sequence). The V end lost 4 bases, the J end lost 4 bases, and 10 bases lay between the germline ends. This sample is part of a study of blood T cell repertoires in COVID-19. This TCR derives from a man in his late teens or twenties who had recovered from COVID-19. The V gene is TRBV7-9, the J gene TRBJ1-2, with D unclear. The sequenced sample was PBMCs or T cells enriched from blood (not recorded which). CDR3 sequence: CASSSPPVYGYTF. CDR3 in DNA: TGTGCCAGCAGCTCACCCCCGGTCTATGGCTACACCTTC. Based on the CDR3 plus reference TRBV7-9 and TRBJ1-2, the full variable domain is DTGVSQNPRHKITKRGQNVTFRCDPISEHNRLYWYRQTLGQGPEFLTYFQNEAQLEKSRLLSDRFSAERPKGSFSTLEIQRTEQGDSAMYLCASSSPPVYGYTFGSGTRLTVV.